This TCR beta chain is from a study of shared clonotypes between healthy human individuals. The study, taken as a whole, reports: Naive subsets typically showed greater estimated richness than memory subsets. Represented diversity (both genetic and exposure-history) was limited by the small number of donors.

With regard to this clone: Its antigen is undetermined.

The repertoire was sequenced with immunoSEQ multiplex PCR; TCRdb's copy has only in-frame clones and lacks some. The top ten clones hold over 0.1% of a sample with some 2,000,000 clones, approximately 95% of them seen once. Sequencing was done on a sample of naive CD4+ T cells sorted from blood. Indicated subset: CD45RA+ positively selected. The TCR was taken from a man in his late teens or twenties in good health.

The CDR3 nucleotides read TGCGCCAGCAGCTTGGACAGCCTGTTCTATGGCTACACCTTC. Its translation: CASSLDSLFYGYTF. The chain joins TRBV5-1 to TRBJ1-2; D is unclear. V lost 0 bases and J lost 4, with 10 bases in between. CDR1 and CDR2 (germline): SGHRS, YFSETQ. CDR3 size: 14 residues.